This T cell receptor (beta chain) comes out of a study of shared clonotypes between healthy human individuals. Study overall: CD8 memory received one plate per donor, CD8 naive two, CD4 memory three and CD4 naive three.

This clone was counted between two and nine times. Additional DNA sequences in this sample encode the identical CDR3. V was cut by 6 bases and J by 0 bases, with 6 bases left in between. This CDR3 has 13 amino acids. CDR1 is MDHEN, CDR2 SYDVKM, per germline. The sorted-subset replicate PCRs were given about 210 ng DNA, which is tens of thousands of T cell genomes. The method was immunoSEQ multiplex PCR; TCRdb's version includes in-frame clones alone and lacks a portion of them. This table holds about 680,000 clones, approximately 79% found once. Material: memory CD4+ T cells sorted from blood. Subset meaning: CD45RA-negative fraction. The TCR was taken from a woman aged 25 to 39 in good health. The chain joins TRBV28 to TRBJ1-5; D gene uncertain. In DNA, the CDR3 is TGTGCCAGCAGAGGCAGTAGCAATCAGCCCCAGCATTTT. This gives the protein CASRGSSNQPQHF.